The 28 T cell receptor beta chains reported below all come from one sample, sequenced in a study of blood T cell repertoires in COVID-19. The protocol was immunoSEQ multiplex PCR, while the TCRdb copy is restricted to in-frame clones and leaves out a portion. The sample consists of approximately 160,000 clones, roughly 87% of them appearing once. Sequencing input: PBMCs or T cells enriched from blood (not recorded which). The receptors originated from a woman between 50 and 59 years old who had recovered from COVID-19.

On this clone itself: Other DNA sequences in the sample encode the same CDR3. The chain couples TRBV19 to TRBJ2-7, with 11 nucleotides matching TRBD2. Germline values: CDR1 LNHDA, CDR2 SQIVND (reference sequence). The CDR3 is 14 amino acids. With 2 bases clipped from V and 4 bases from J, the junction kept 1 base outside the gene matches. Here the CDR3 reads CASSITSGSYEQYF. In DNA form, the CDR3 reads TGTGCCAGTAGTATAACTAGCGGGAGTTACGAGCAGTACTTC. Based on the CDR3 plus reference TRBV19 and TRBJ2-7, the full variable domain is DGGITQSPKYLFRKEGQNVTLSCEQNLNHDAMYWYRQDPGQGLRLIYYSQIVNDFQKGDIAEGYSVSREKKESFPLTVTSAQKNPTAFYLCASSITSGSYEQYFGPGTRLTVT.

This clone was observed a handful of times. The rearrangement joins TRBV11-2 to TRBJ1-2; D not certain. This CDR3 is built from 13 residues. Germline V gene lookup returns CDR1 SGHAT and CDR2 FQNNGV. V lost 5 bases and J lost 1, with 8 bases in between. CDR3 in DNA: TGTGCCAGCAGCACCGGGAATAACTATGGCTACACCTTC. This translates into CASSTGNNYGYTF.

The chain employs TRBV27 and TRBJ1-6, with 7 bases identical to TRBD1. CDR3 length: 16 amino acids. V lost 4 bases and J lost 7; bases outside the gene matches: 10. In germline, CDR1 is MNHEY, CDR2 SMNVEV (reference sequence). The CDR3 coding sequence is TGTGCCAGCAGTTCGACAAGGGACAGAAGAAATTCACCCCTCCACTTT. It is translated as CASSSTRDRRNSPLHF.

The chain recombines TRBV12-1 with TRBJ2-7; the table's D call of TRBD2 was not tested on the DNA. TRBV12-1 is recorded as a pseudogene. This CDR3 is built from 16 residues. CDR3 residues: CASTLRRLAGHYEQYF. In nucleotides, the CDR3 is TGTGCCAGCACCCTTCGAAGACTAGCGGGACACTACGAGCAGTACTTC.

V gene TRBV6-5 combines with J gene TRBJ2-2, with TRBD2 as a possible D gene (6 bases). V shed 9 bases and J shed 5 bases, with 16 bases lying between them. The CDR3 extends over 14 amino acids. Germline V gene lookup returns CDR1 MNHEY and CDR2 SVGAGI. The CDR3: CASRGPAGTGELFF. The CDR3 DNA reads TGTGCCAGTCGGGGCCCCGCGGGGACCGGGGAGCTGTTTTTT.

In DNA form, the CDR3 reads TGTGCCAGCAGCTCAGCTCGGGGCGCGGGGCAAGAGACCCAGTACTTC. Translating it yields CASSSARGAGQETQYF. The rearrangement uses TRBV5-5 and TRBJ2-5, with a possible D match to TRBD2 (6 bases). The CDR3 covers 16 residues. V was shortened by 3 bases and J by 2 bases, with 17 bases between the two germline ends. Germline loops: CDR1 SGHKS, CDR2 YYEKEE (reference sequence).

The chain is built from TRBV19 and TRBJ1-4; maybe TRBD1 (6 bases). The V gene lost 4 bases and the J gene lost 4 bases, with 13 bases spanning the gap. Germline V gene lookup returns CDR1 LNHDA and CDR2 SQIVND (reference sequence). The CDR3 sequence is 15 residues long. The CDR3 reads CASSSQRGINEKLFF. DNA for the CDR3: TGTGCCAGTAGTAGCCAGAGGGGGATTAATGAAAAACTGTTTTTT.

V gene TRBV5-1 combines with J gene TRBJ2-5; 8 positions agree with TRBD2. CDR3 length: 14 amino acids. J lost 4 bases, V lost 5 bases, and 7 bases had no gene match. Germline V gene sequence: CDR1 SGHRS, CDR2 YFSETQ. The CDR3 region is CASSISGSGETQYF. Here the CDR3 DNA reads TGCGCCAGCAGTATCAGCGGGAGTGGAGAGACCCAGTACTTC.

The gene calls are TRBV11-2 and TRBJ2-7; TRBD2 matches 7 bases. This CDR3 is 12 amino acids long. Germline V lookup: CDR1 SGHAT, CDR2 FQNNGV. With 4 bases clipped from V and 4 bases from J, the junction kept 1 base outside the gene matches. The CDR3 spells CASSSGGYEQYF. The CDR3 bases are TGTGCCAGCAGCTCGGGGGGATACGAGCAGTACTTC.

The chain employs TRBV9 and TRBJ1-1; 10 bases map to TRBD1. CDR1 is SGDLS and CDR2 is YYNGEE in the germline V gene. The CDR3 is made up of 16 amino acids. V gave up 0 bases and J gave up 1 base; unmatched junction bases: 3. CDR3 residues: CASSVGRTGGNTEAFF. The DNA of the CDR3 is TGTGCCAGCAGCGTAGGGAGGACAGGGGGGAACACTGAAGCTTTCTTT.

This clone was counted a single time. The gene calls are TRBV7-9 and TRBJ2-1; 7 positions match TRBD1. Looked up from germline, CDR1 is SEHNR and CDR2 is FQNEAQ (reference sequence). V was clipped by 1 base and J by 8 bases; unmatched bases: 11. This CDR3 is 16 amino acids long. The CDR3: CASSLGATGYSDEQFF. DNA for the CDR3: TGTGCCAGCAGCTTAGGGGCGACAGGGTACTCCGATGAGCAGTTCTTC.

Notes on this clone: At the DNA level, this CDR3 is encoded by other sequences in the same sample as well. The chain is built from TRBV5-1 and TRBJ2-7, with 7 bases lining up with TRBD1. The V and J ends lost 0 bases and 4 bases, in that order; junction bases with no gene match: 1. The CDR3 is 13 amino acids. The V gene's germline CDR1 is SGHRS and CDR2 YFSETQ. This CDR3 is CASSLGTGYEQYF. The CDR3 DNA follows: TGCGCCAGCAGCTTGGGGACAGGTTACGAGCAGTACTTC. Together with reference TRBV5-1 and TRBJ2-7, the CDR3 gives the full variable domain: KAGVTQTPRYLIKTRGQQVTLSCSPISGHRSVSWYQQTPGQGLQFLFEYFSETQRNKGNFPGRFSGRQFSNSRSEMNVSTLELGDSALYLCASSLGTGYEQYFGPGTRLTVT.

The chain couples TRBV19 to TRBJ2-3; 7 bases match TRBD2. Losses at the gene ends were 7 bases for V and 3 bases for J; bases not matched to a gene: 10. Germline-derived CDR1 and CDR2 are LNHDA and SQIVND (reference sequence). CDR3 length: 15 residues. The CDR3 protein is CASTAGGLGTDTQYF. The CDR3 DNA reads TGTGCCAGTACCGCCGGGGGGTTAGGGACAGATACGCAGTATTTT.

The rearrangement joins TRBV28 to TRBJ2-1; 10 bases match TRBD2. CDR1 is MDHEN and CDR2 is SYDVKM in the germline V gene. With V trimmed by 10 bases and J by 6 bases, 6 bases remained unmatched. The CDR3 contains 13 residues. CDR3 DNA sequence: TGTGCCACCCTGGCTAGCGGGAGCAATGAGCAGTTCTTC. This encodes CATLASGSNEQFF. The full variable domain, rest sourced from reference TRBV28 and TRBJ2-1, is DVKVTQSSRYLVKRTGEKVFLECVQDMDHENMFWYRQDPGLGLRLIYFSYDVKMKEKGDIPEGYSVSREKKERFSLILESASTNQTSMYLCATLASGSNEQFFGPGTRLTVL.

The V call is TRBV7-9, the J call TRBJ2-7, with TRBD1 identical over 7 bases. The CDR3 covers 15 residues. The germline CDR1 and CDR2 sequences are SEHNR and FQNEAQ (reference sequence). V trimming: 5 bases; J trimming: 3 bases; junction bases outside the gene matches: 10. The CDR3 protein is CASSTPGTDSYEQYF. In DNA, the CDR3 is TGTGCCAGCAGCACCCCCGGGACAGACAGCTACGAGCAGTACTTC.

J is TRBJ1-1 and V is TRBV7-9, with D possibly TRBD1 on 6 matching bases. V was clipped by 4 bases and J by 4 bases, with 13 bases between them. Germline V gene sequence: CDR1 SEHNR, CDR2 FQNEAQ (reference sequence). The CDR3 loop spans 14 amino acids. This chain's CDR3 is CASSSRQGRTEAFF. The CDR3 DNA reads TGTGCCAGCAGCTCGCGGCAGGGGCGCACTGAAGCTTTCTTT.

V usage is TRBV11-2 and J usage is TRBJ2-5; 7 bases map to TRBD2. V trimming: 0 bases; J trimming: 5 bases; junction bases outside the gene matches: 6. This CDR3 is 15 amino acids long. Germline V gene sequence: CDR1 SGHAT, CDR2 FQNNGV. CDR3 in amino acids: CASSLDGGGYETQYF. For the CDR3, the DNA is TGTGCCAGCAGCTTAGATGGGGGAGGGTACGAGACCCAGTACTTC.

V is TRBV19 and J is TRBJ1-1; 8 nucleotides line up with TRBD1. The CDR3 contains 14 residues. The germline CDR1 and CDR2 sequences are LNHDA and SQIVND (reference sequence). V was pared by 5 bases and J by 0 bases, with 2 bases of the junction left unmatched. Written as DNA, the CDR3 is TGTGCCAGTAGTGGACAGGGAATGAACACTGAAGCTTTCTTT. Its protein product is CASSGQGMNTEAFF.

This clone occurred a few times. This chain links TRBV11-2 with TRBJ1-6, with 7 bases aligning to TRBD1. After removal of 1 base from V and 10 bases from J, the junction contained 10 bases not matched to a gene. Germline V gene data show CDR1 as SGHAT and CDR2 as FQNNGV. There are 16 residues in the CDR3. CDR3 sequence (DNA): TGTGCCAGCAGCTTAGGTCCGGCAGGGGGTGGATCACCCCTCCACTTT. It codes for CASSLGPAGGGSPLHF.

The chain combines TRBV4-1 with TRBJ1-1; the match to TRBD1 covers 7 bases. From germline, CDR1 is MGHRA and CDR2 YSYEKL. The J segment lost 0 bases and the V segment lost 4 bases, leaving 5 bases of the junction unmatched. There are 15 residues in the CDR3. The CDR3 DNA follows: TGCGCCAGCAGCCTACAGGGGACCATGAACACTGAAGCTTTCTTT. Translating it yields CASSLQGTMNTEAFF.

The V gene is TRBV7-2, the J gene TRBJ1-1; 8 bases match TRBD1. The junction had 8 bases not matched to a gene; V was cut back by 5 bases and J by 3 bases. The germline CDR1 and CDR2 sequences are SGHTA and FQGNSA. CDR3 length: 15 residues. The CDR3 region has the DNA TGTGCCAGCAGCCAGCGGACAGGGAGGGACACTGAAGCTTTCTTT. This translates into CASSQRTGRDTEAFF.

The gene calls are TRBV2 and TRBJ1-5, with 7 bases fitting TRBD1. In germline, CDR1 is SNHLY, CDR2 FYNNEI. Germline trimming cut 5 bases from V and 10 bases from J; bases unmatched to any gene: 14. This CDR3 contains 15 residues. CDR3 protein: CASSTQGGSIKPQHF. CDR3 DNA sequence: TGTGCCAGCAGTACCCAAGGGGGCTCAATCAAACCCCAGCATTTT.

This clone has just one count. The chain recombines TRBV2 with TRBJ1-5, with unresolved D. CDR3 length: 14 amino acids. Germline assignment: CDR1 SNHLY and CDR2 FYNNEI. V was trimmed by 2 bases and J by 3 bases, leaving 8 bases between them. In DNA form, the CDR3 reads TGTGCCAGCAGTGAAAAGACACACAATCAGCCCCAGCATTTT. The encoded protein is CASSEKTHNQPQHF. Full variable domain (rest looked up from reference TRBV2 and TRBJ1-5): EPEVTQTPSHQVTQMGQEVILRCVPISNHLYFYWYRQILGQKVEFLVSFYNNEISEKSEIFDDQFSVERPDGSNFTLKIRSTKLEDSAMYFCASSEKTHNQPQHFGDGTRLSIL.

V and J are TRBV2 and TRBJ1-1; D call uncertain. CDR3 length equals 14 residues. The germline V gene has CDR1 SNHLY and CDR2 FYNNEI. V lost 6 bases, J lost 0 bases, and 11 bases lay in between. The CDR3 region is CASSTLTLNTEAFF. The DNA for the CDR3 is TGTGCCAGCAGCACTTTGACACTGAACACTGAAGCTTTCTTT.

This chain connects TRBV19 to TRBJ2-1; weak D call: TRBD2 (5 bases). Germline-derived CDR1 and CDR2 are LNHDA and SQIVND (reference sequence). V was trimmed by 3 bases and J by 6 bases, leaving 18 bases between them. The CDR3 has 16 amino acids. In DNA, the CDR3 is TGTGCCAGTAGTATCAGTGGCGCAGGAGGTGTCAATGAGCAGTTCTTC. Residues: CASSISGAGGVNEQFF.

This chain joins TRBV7-6 and TRBJ1-4, with TRBD1 as a possible D gene (5 bases). The CDR3 contains 15 residues. Germline CDR1 and CDR2: SGHVS and FNYEAQ. Trimming took 0 bases from V and 8 from J, leaving 13 bases between them. In DNA form, the CDR3 reads TGTGCCAGCAGCTTAGCGCGGGGGGTTGCAGAAAAACTGTTTTTT. Translated, it gives CASSLARGVAEKLFF.

The chain employs TRBV3-1 (or the pseudogene TRBV3-2) and TRBJ2-7, with TRBD2 identical over 11 bases. Germline V gene data show CDR1 as LGHDT and CDR2 as YNNKEL (reference sequence). The CDR3 sequence is 15 residues long. The V and J ends lost 0 bases and 5 bases, in that order; junction bases with no gene match: 3. CDR3 in DNA: TGTGCCAGCAGCCAAGATCAACTAGCGGGAGACGAGCAGTACTTC. It translates to CASSQDQLAGDEQYF.

This rearrangement joins TRBV11-2 to TRBJ2-3; 10 nucleotides agree with TRBD2. V gave up 0 bases and J gave up 6 bases; unmatched junction bases: 6. CDR1 and CDR2 from the germline V gene are SGHAT and FQNNGV. The CDR3 is 16 amino acids. For the CDR3, the DNA is TGTGCCAGCAGCTTAGAGGCTAGCGGGAGATTGGATACGCAGTATTTT. Amino acid sequence: CASSLEASGRLDTQYF.